This T cell receptor (beta chain) stems from a study of cytomegalovirus exposure and HLA in healthy donors. Vbeta (60) and Jbeta (13) primers were used in the PCR. Profiled with immunoSEQ multiplex PCR; TCRdb holds only in-frame clones, not every one. The data show 85,000 to 100,000 clones, 70% to 80% seen once. Germline-derived CDR1 and CDR2 are SGHNT and YYREEE (reference sequence). V shed 0 bases and J 5 bases; nucleotides not matched to a gene: 5. The CDR3 is 16 residues long. The chain employs TRBV5-4 and TRBJ2-1; 10 bases line up with TRBD2. The sequence derives from a middle-aged man in good health and CMV-seronegative. The sample was PBMCs. As DNA, the CDR3 is TGTGCCAGCAGCTTGGCTAGCGGGAGCCTCGACAATGAGCAGTTCTTC. Protein product: CASSLASGSLDNEQFF.